This is a list of T cell receptor beta chains from one sample in a study of monozygotic twins with inflammatory bowel disease. Following a re-call of the 5' RACE reads, TCRdb has one entry per CDR3 protein and lacks DNA. This sample lists about 300,000 distinct CDR3 sequences; its ten largest clones have roughly 5.8%. Sequenced input: blood. The receptors derive from a human donor with ulcerative colitis or Crohn's disease, or a healthy co-twin of an affected twin (not recorded which). Both conserved end residues are part of each CDR3. Each record gives: CDR3 length, J gene, V gene, CDR3 protein.

15	TRBJ2-7	TRBV28	CASSRTGVSSYEQYF
13	TRBJ2-7	TRBV4-3	CASSQGSGFEQYF
14	TRBJ1-1	TRBV4-3	CASTLDPLYGEAFF
16	TRBJ1-2	TRBV11-2	CASSSPTDGTGHGYTF
16	TRBJ2-4	TRBV6-1	CASRTGQGIAKNIQYF
16	TRBJ2-3	TRBV20-1	CSAQKPGQSSSDTQYF
14	TRBJ1-6	TRBV5-1	CASSLVQVNSPLHF
13	TRBJ2-7	TRBV6-5	CASSYRDSYEQYF
16	TRBJ2-5	TRBV30	CAWSVQREFGQETQYF
14	TRBJ2-7	TRBV7-9	CASSLDAPPYEQYF
16	TRBJ2-2	TRBV18	CASSPLGGTDTGELFF
14	TRBJ2-5	TRBV6-1	CASSEFGYQETQYF
14	TRBJ2-7	TRBV15	CATSREMISYEQYF
13	TRBJ2-5	TRBV7-3	CASSSGGGTTQYF
15	TRBJ2-3	TRBV10-3	CAISDPSAYTDTQYF
15	TRBJ2-7	TRBV20-1	CSARWPSGLTYEQYF
13	TRBJ2-3	TRBV12-3/TRBV12-4	CASSFRGTDTQYF
12	TRBJ2-1	TRBV27	CASSIPGLEQFF
13	TRBJ1-2	TRBV4-3	CASSQEAGGGYTF
11	TRBJ2-1	TRBV12-3/TRBV12-4	CASTHFDEQFF
15	TRBJ2-3	TRBV7-2	CASSLQLRSTDTQYF
17	TRBJ2-1	TRBV5-6	CASRPPQGGGVHNEQFF
14	TRBJ2-2	TRBV5-1	CASSLVLAPGELFF
12	TRBJ1-2	TRBV2	CASRTIGSGYTF
13	TRBJ2-5	TRBV12-5	CATKRQGQETQYF
11	TRBJ2-1	TRBV12-3/TRBV12-4	CASSLLGEQFF
13	TRBJ1-2	TRBV20-1	CSPTVTDRLGYTF
13	TRBJ2-5	TRBV14	CASSLQDQETQYF
17	TRBJ2-2	TRBV5-1	CASRRTGSVSTTGELFF
15	TRBJ2-3	TRBV4-3	CASSQNRGQADTQYF
14	TRBJ2-7	TRBV7-3	CASSSGTGIYEQYF
15	TRBJ1-6	TRBV20-1	CSARLKTAPNSPLHF
12	TRBJ1-2	TRBV2	CASSDGSYGYTF
16	TRBJ2-2	TRBV20-1	CSARPPGQSNTGELFF
14	TRBJ2-3	TRBV27	CASSSAGGADTQYF
14	TRBJ1-6	TRBV5-1	CASSLADGHSPLHF
15	TRBJ2-3	TRBV27	CASWEIRGRADTQYF
11	TRBJ2-1	TRBV30	CAWSSLLLQFF
12	TRBJ1-2	TRBV27	CASWGPYSDYTF
18	TRBJ1-1	TRBV5-1	CASSSNQPGHTLNTEAFF
14	TRBJ1-4	TRBV5-4	CASSLDTEDEKLFF
13	TRBJ1-6	TRBV20-1	CSARTGGDSPLHF
11	TRBJ2-7	TRBV28	CASNRQYEQYF
15	TRBJ1-4	TRBV2	CASSGDRGTNEKLFF
13	TRBJ2-2	TRBV6-4	CASSDFNTGELFF
17	TRBJ1-2	TRBV5-1	CASSLFGAGGGSVGYTF
11	TRBJ1-1	TRBV20-1	CSANKRDEAFF
13	TRBJ1-6	TRBV3-1	CASSRQARAPLHF
14	TRBJ2-1	TRBV5-6	CASSLPGQYNEQFF
13	TRBJ2-7	TRBV18	CASSPGSYYEQYF
11	TRBJ2-2	TRBV29-1	CSSLEGGELFF
13	TRBJ2-7	TRBV7-2	CASSFPGGEEQYF
16	TRBJ1-2	TRBV11-2	CASSLAFGRDNYGYTF
15	TRBJ1-1	TRBV3-1	CASRHRTGSGTEAFF
16	TRBJ1-2	TRBV4-1	CASSQARGTGGDGYTF